These 20 T cell receptor beta chains came from one sample sequenced in a study of blood T cell repertoires in COVID-19. Profiled with immunoSEQ multiplex PCR; TCRdb holds only in-frame clones, not every one. Of more than 200,000 clones in the sample, 85% to 90% were seen once. The sequencing input was PBMCs or T cells enriched from blood (not recorded which). The source of these receptors is a man aged 40-49 years who had recovered from COVID-19.

The gene calls are TRBV7-2 and TRBJ2-2, with TRBD1 matching 8 bases. This CDR3 region has 14 residues. The J segment lost 5 bases and the V segment lost 5 bases, leaving 4 bases of the junction unmatched. CDR1 is SGHTA, CDR2 FQGNSA, per germline. CDR3 residues: CASSLQGATGELFF. The DNA of the CDR3 is TGTGCCAGCAGCCTCCAGGGGGCGACCGGGGAGCTGTTTTTT. The whole variable domain, remainder taken from reference TRBV7-2 and TRBJ2-2, is GAGVSQSPSNKVTEKGKDVELRCDPISGHTALYWYRQSLGQGLEFLIYFQGNSAPDKSGLPSDRFSAERTGGSVSTLTIQRTQQEDSAVYLCASSLQGATGELFFGEGSRLTVL.

The chain has TRBV3-1 (or the pseudogene TRBV3-2) and TRBJ2-1, with 14 bases matching TRBD2. Trimming at V came to 4 bases and at J to 8 bases, leaving 10 bases not matched to a gene. Germline CDR1 LGHDT, CDR2 YNNKEL (reference sequence). The CDR3 covers 17 residues. The CDR3 DNA follows: TGTGCCAGCAGCCCAGGACTAGCGGGGGGTCTTCGGGATGAGCAGTTCTTC. Encoded protein: CASSPGLAGGLRDEQFF.

There are many counts of this clone. CDR3 amino acids: CASSLQGSYEQYF. Written as DNA, the CDR3 is TGTGCCAGCAGTTTACAGGGCTCCTACGAGCAGTACTTC. The chain has TRBV27 and TRBJ2-7; D may be TRBD1 (5 bases). This CDR3 spans 13 amino acids. Germline values: CDR1 MNHEY, CDR2 SMNVEV (reference sequence). Trimming pared 2 bases from V and 0 bases from J, leaving 5 bases between.

This chain uses TRBV7-2 with TRBJ1-5, with TRBD1 matching 7 bases. Germline CDR1 reads SGHTA; CDR2 reads FQGNSA. CDR3 size: 15 residues. With 5 bases clipped from V and 1 base from J, the junction kept 5 bases outside the gene matches. The CDR3 DNA reads TGTGCCAGCAGCGTGACAGGGCAGAGCAATCAGCCCCAGCATTTT. Amino acid sequence: CASSVTGQSNQPQHF.

This clone was detected only once. This sequence joins TRBV28 and TRBJ2-7; no definite D call. CDR1 and CDR2 (germline): MDHEN, SYDVKM. Trimming took 5 bases from V and 1 from J, leaving 15 bases between them. The CDR3 runs 15 residues. In DNA, the CDR3 is TGTGCCAGCAGTAGTGCTGGCGGTAAATCCTACGAGCAGTACTTC. Translation gives CASSSAGGKSYEQYF.

The CDR3, as DNA: TGTGCCAGCAGCAAAACGTTCAGGACAGGCTATGGCTACACCTTC. This codes for CASSKTFRTGYGYTF. This chain links TRBV21-1 with TRBJ1-2; TRBD1 is the table's D call and was not checked against the DNA. TRBV21-1 is listed as a pseudogene. This CDR3 is built from 15 residues.

This sequence joins TRBV5-6 and TRBJ1-1, with D possibly TRBD1 on 5 matching bases. V gave up 4 bases and J gave up 7 bases, with 11 bases separating them. Germline CDR1 and CDR2: SGHDT and YYEEEE. The CDR3 loop spans 12 amino acids. The CDR3 region is CASSRGYGEAFF. The CDR3 DNA is TGTGCCAGCAGCCGGGGGTACGGTGAAGCTTTCTTT.

The J gene is TRBJ2-3, the V gene TRBV19; 7 bases fit TRBD2. The CDR3 totals 14 residues. Germline trimming cut 5 bases from V and 1 base from J; bases unmatched to any gene: 3. Germline V gene data show CDR1 as LNHDA and CDR2 as SQIVND (reference sequence). The CDR3 nucleotides read TGTGCCAGTAGTCCCCTAGCGGGCACAGATACGCAGTATTTT. It is translated as CASSPLAGTDTQYF.

This clone showed up just a few times. The gene calls are TRBV29-1 and TRBJ2-7; D remains ambiguous. Trimming shortened V by 3 bases and J by 3 bases, and 12 bases separated the two germline ends. This CDR3 has 13 residues. Germline V gene sequence: CDR1 SQVTM, CDR2 ANQGSEA. The CDR3 sequence is CSVEGSHSYEQYF. The CDR3 nucleotides are TGCAGCGTTGAGGGCAGCCATAGCTACGAGCAGTACTTC.

This chain joins TRBV7-3 and TRBJ2-7, with 7 bases identical to TRBD2. The V segment lost 1 base and the J segment 5 bases; nucleotides outside the gene matches: 5. The CDR3 consists of 14 residues. Germline V gene lookup returns CDR1 SGHTA and CDR2 FQGTGA. CDR3 sequence (DNA): TGTGCCAGCAGCTTAAACGCGGGGGTCCACGAGCAGTACTTC. It encodes CASSLNAGVHEQYF.

As DNA, the CDR3 is TGCAGCGTTGCTCGACAGCCCACTGAAGCTTTCTTT. This translates into CSVARQPTEAFF. The J gene is TRBJ1-1, the V gene TRBV29-1, with a weak D call TRBD1 (5 bases). Trimming took 4 bases from V and 4 from J, leaving 10 bases between them. Looked up from germline, CDR1 is SQVTM and CDR2 is ANQGSEA. The CDR3 is 12 residues long.

J is TRBJ2-3 and V is TRBV29-1; a possible D gene is TRBD2 (6 bases). The germline gives CDR1 SQVTM, CDR2 ANQGSEA. The CDR3 has 13 amino acids. The V end lost 2 bases, the J end lost 5 bases, and 11 bases lay between the germline ends. CDR3 loop: CSVEREWGDTQYF. The CDR3 DNA follows: TGCAGCGTTGAACGGGAGTGGGGAGATACGCAGTATTTT.

This rearrangement joins TRBV11-3 to TRBJ2-3; TRBD1 aligns across 7 bases. This CDR3 has 17 amino acids. Germline CDR1 is SGHNT and CDR2 is YENEEA. The V and J ends lost 1 base and 0 bases, in that order; junction bases with no gene match: 7. CDR3 bases: TGTGCCAGCAGCTTAGGGGACAGCGCACCTAGCACAGATACGCAGTATTTT. Protein sequence: CASSLGDSAPSTDTQYF.

This clone was seen repeatedly, ten times or more. The J gene is TRBJ1-3, the V gene TRBV6-5, with unresolved D. Between the trimmed V and J ends, which lost 2 bases and 3 bases, there was a span of 5 bases. The CDR3 sequence is 13 residues long. Germline-derived CDR1 and CDR2 are MNHEY and SVGAGI. CDR3 nucleotides: TGTGCCAGCAGTTACGACAATGGAAACACCATATATTTT. This codes for CASSYDNGNTIYF.

This chain uses TRBV19 with TRBJ2-7; no clear D gene. The CDR3 contains 14 residues. In germline, CDR1 is LNHDA, CDR2 SQIVND (reference sequence). V was clipped by 2 bases and J by 2 bases, with 10 bases between them. For the CDR3, the DNA is TGTGCCAGTAGTATACTTCACACCGCCTACGAGCAGTACTTC. This codes for CASSILHTAYEQYF.

V and J are TRBV5-1 and TRBJ1-2, with D hard to call. This CDR3 is 15 amino acids long. Germline CDR1 and CDR2: SGHRS and YFSETQ. V lost 3 bases and J lost 7, with 19 bases in between. Here the CDR3 DNA reads TGCGCCAGCAGCTCACCGGTCTCCGAGGGTTTTGGCTACACCTTC. Its translation is CASSSPVSEGFGYTF.

The chain has TRBV19 and TRBJ1-1; D perhaps matches TRBD1 (5 bases). This CDR3 region has 17 residues. Germline V gene data show CDR1 as LNHDA and CDR2 as SQIVND (reference sequence). Trimming took 5 bases from V and 4 from J, leaving 23 bases between them. CDR3 in amino acids: CASSFGQGGTVGTEAFF. CDR3 DNA: TGTGCCAGTAGTTTTGGGCAGGGCGGGACCGTTGGCACTGAAGCTTTCTTT.

The V call is TRBV12-3 or TRBV12-4, the J call TRBJ1-1; perhaps TRBD1 as D (6 bases). Trimming shortened V by 6 bases and J by 8 bases, and 13 bases separated the two germline ends. This CDR3 comprises 12 residues. The CDR3 sequence: CASRPGQLEAFF. The DNA of the CDR3 is TGTGCCAGCAGACCCGGACAGTTGGAAGCTTTCTTT.

The chain links TRBV19 to TRBJ2-6; no reliable D call. Germline-derived CDR1 and CDR2 are LNHDA and SQIVND (reference sequence). The CDR3 spans 19 residues. V was trimmed by 3 bases and J by 0 bases, leaving 18 bases between them. CDR3 protein: CASSIDLQNPASGANVLTF. In nucleotides, the CDR3 is TGTGCCAGTAGTATTGATCTCCAGAACCCTGCCTCTGGGGCCAACGTCCTGACTTTC.

V gene TRBV18 combines with J gene TRBJ2-3, with a tentative D call TRBD2 (5 bases). The CDR3 loop spans 16 amino acids. Germline V gene data show CDR1 as KGHSH and CDR2 as LQKENI. Trimming shortened V by 1 base and J by 2 bases, and 13 bases separated the two germline ends. The CDR3 nucleotides are TGTGCCAGCTCACCACGGGTGGGAGACCTCACAGATACGCAGTATTTT. It codes for CASSPRVGDLTDTQYF. The full variable domain, completed using reference TRBV18 and TRBJ2-3, is NAGVMQNPRHLVRRRGQEARLRCSPMKGHSHVYWYRQLPEEGLKFMVYLQKENIIDESGMPKERFSAEFPKEGPSILRIQQVVRGDSAAYFCASSPRVGDLTDTQYFGPGTRLTVL.